This T cell receptor (beta chain) was recorded in a study of cytomegalovirus exposure and HLA in healthy donors. Study-level background: As released early, the data held 80 million to 90 million unique TCRs from HLA-typed donors.

The germline V gene has CDR1 SQVTM and CDR2 ANQGSEA. CDR3 length: 14 residues. Use of 60 Vbeta and 13 Jbeta primers characterized the PCR. The protocol was immunoSEQ multiplex PCR, while the TCRdb copy is restricted to in-frame clones and leaves out a portion. The table has a few hundred thousand clones, around 80% seen once. Sequenced: PBMCs. This TCR came from a girl aged 2 to 10 in good health and CMV-seronegative. This chain connects TRBV29-1 to TRBJ2-5, with TRBD1 matching 7 bases. The DNA matches TRBJ2-7 better at its end, which makes the J call doubtful. CDR3 region: CETGSGVTRHEQYF. CDR3 DNA sequence: TGCGAGACAGGGAGTGGGGTTACGCGCCACGAGCAGTACTTC.